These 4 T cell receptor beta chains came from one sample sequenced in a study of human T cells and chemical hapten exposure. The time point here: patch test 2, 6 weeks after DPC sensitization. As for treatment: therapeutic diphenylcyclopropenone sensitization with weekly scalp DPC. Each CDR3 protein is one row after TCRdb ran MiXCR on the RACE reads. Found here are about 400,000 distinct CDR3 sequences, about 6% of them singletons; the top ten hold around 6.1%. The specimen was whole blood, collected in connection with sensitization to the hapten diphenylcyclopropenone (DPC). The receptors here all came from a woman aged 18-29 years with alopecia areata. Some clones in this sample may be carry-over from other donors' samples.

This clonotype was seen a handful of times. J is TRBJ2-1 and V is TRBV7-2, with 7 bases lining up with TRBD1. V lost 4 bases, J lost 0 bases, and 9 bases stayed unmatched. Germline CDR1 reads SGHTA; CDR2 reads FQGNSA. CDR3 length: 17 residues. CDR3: CASSSTLGQLSYNEQFF. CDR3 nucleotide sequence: TGTGCCAGCAGCTCGACCTTGGGACAGCTCTCCTACAATGAGCAGTTCTTC.

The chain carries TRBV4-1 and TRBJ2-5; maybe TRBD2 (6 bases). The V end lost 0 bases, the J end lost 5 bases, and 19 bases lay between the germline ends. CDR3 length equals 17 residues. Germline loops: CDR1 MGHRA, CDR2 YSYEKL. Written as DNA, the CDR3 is TGCGCCAGCAGCCAAGAGATCCCGAGCGAGACTAGTGAGACCCAGTACTTC. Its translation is CASSQEIPSETSETQYF.

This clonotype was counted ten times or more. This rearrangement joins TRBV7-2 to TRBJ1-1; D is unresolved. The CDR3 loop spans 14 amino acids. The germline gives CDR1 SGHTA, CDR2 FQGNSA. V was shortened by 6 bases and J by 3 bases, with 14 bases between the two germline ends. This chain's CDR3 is CASSTDRTYTEAFF. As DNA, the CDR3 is TGTGCCAGCAGTACGGACCGTACTTACACTGAAGCTTTCTTT.

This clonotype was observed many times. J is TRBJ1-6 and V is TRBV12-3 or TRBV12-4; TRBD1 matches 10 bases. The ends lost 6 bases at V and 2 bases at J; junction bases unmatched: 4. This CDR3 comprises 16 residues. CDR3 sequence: CASRLTGGAYNSPLHF. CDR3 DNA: TGTGCCAGCAGGTTGACAGGGGGCGCCTATAATTCACCCCTCCACTTT.